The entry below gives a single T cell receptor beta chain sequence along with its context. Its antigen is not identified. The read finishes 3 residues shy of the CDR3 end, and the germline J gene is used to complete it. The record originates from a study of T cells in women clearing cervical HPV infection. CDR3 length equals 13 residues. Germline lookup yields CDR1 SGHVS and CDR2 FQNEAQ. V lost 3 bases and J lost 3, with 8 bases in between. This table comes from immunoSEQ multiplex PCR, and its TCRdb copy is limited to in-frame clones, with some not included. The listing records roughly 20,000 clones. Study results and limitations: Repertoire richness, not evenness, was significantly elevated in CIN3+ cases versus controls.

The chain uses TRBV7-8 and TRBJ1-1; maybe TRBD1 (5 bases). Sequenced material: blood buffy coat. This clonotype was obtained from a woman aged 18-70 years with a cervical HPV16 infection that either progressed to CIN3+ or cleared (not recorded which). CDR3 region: CASSLFRDTEAFF. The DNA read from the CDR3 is TGTGCCAGCAGCTTGTTCAGGGACACTGAA.